This record concerns one TCR beta chain sequence. This entry comes from a study of shared clonotypes between healthy human individuals. Here immunoSEQ multiplex PCR was the method, and the copy in TCRdb shows in-frame clones only, minus some. The profile shows 850,000 to 1,200,000 clones, 75% of them singletons. The V and J ends lost 4 bases and 5 bases, in that order; junction bases with no gene match: 7. The CDR3 is 15 amino acids. Germline CDR1 is SGHRS and CDR2 is YFSETQ. V usage is TRBV5-1 and J usage is TRBJ2-2; 8 nucleotides align to TRBD1. This sequence originates from a man aged 18 to 30 in good health. Sequencing was done on a sample of memory CD4+ T cells sorted from blood. Subset here: CD45RA-negative fraction. The CDR3 DNA reads as TGCGCCAGCAGCACAACAGGGGGATGGACCGGGGAGCTGTTTTTT. Amino acids: CASSTTGGWTGELFF.